Presented here are 31 T cell receptor beta chains from one specimen sequenced in a study of T cell changes during pregnancy in multiple sclerosis. Some clones are missing from TCRdb's copy, which holds only in-frame ones; the method was immunoSEQ multiplex PCR. The sample includes some 99,000 clones, around 92% of them seen just once. The sample was peripheral blood, taken after pregnancy. The receptors originated from a female donor in good health, enrolled as a control in a pregnancy study.

The chain combines TRBV7-3 with TRBJ2-3, with D possibly matching TRBD2 (6 bases). Germline loops: CDR1 SGHTA, CDR2 FQGTGA. With 10 bases removed from V and 4 bases from J, the gap between germline ends came to 21 bases. CDR3 length equals 15 residues. The CDR3 DNA reads as TGTGCCACGGCCCCGATGCCTAGCGTGGCAGATACGCAGTATTTT. Protein sequence: CATAPMPSVADTQYF. The entire variable domain, with the rest obtained from reference TRBV7-3 and TRBJ2-3, is as follows: GAGVSQTPSNKVTEKGKYVELRCDPISGHTALYWYRQSLGQGPEFLIYFQGTGAADDSGLPNDRFFAVRPEGSVSTLKIQRTERGDSAVYLCATAPMPSVADTQYFGPGTRLTVL.

This clone was picked up a small number of times. The chain combines TRBV10-3 with TRBJ2-2, with 9 bases lining up with TRBD1. Germline-derived CDR1 and CDR2 are ENHRY and SYGVKD. V lost 5 bases to trimming and J lost 5 bases; unmatched junction nucleotides: 9. This CDR3 has 16 residues. CDR3 residues: CAISTGTGLNTGELFF. CDR3 sequence (DNA): TGTGCCATCAGTACCGGGACAGGGCTAAATACCGGGGAGCTGTTTTTT.

The chain uses TRBV18 and TRBJ1-2; the match to TRBD1 covers 8 bases. Germline values: CDR1 KGHSH, CDR2 LQKENI. Trimming removed 1 base from V and 3 bases from J; junction bases left unmatched: 10. The CDR3 runs to 17 residues. Here the CDR3 reads CASSPLGDRGSHYGYTF. The CDR3 DNA is TGTGCCAGCTCACCACTGGGAGACAGGGGCTCCCACTATGGCTACACCTTC.

The chain combines TRBV4-2 with TRBJ2-1; tentative D call: TRBD1 (6 bases). Germline V gene data show CDR1 as LGHNA and CDR2 as YNFKEQ. Between the trimmed V and J ends, which lost 4 bases and 1 base, there was a span of 14 bases. This CDR3 has 16 residues. CDR3: CASSRTGTPSYNEQFF. The CDR3 DNA is TGTGCCAGCAGCCGCACCGGGACACCTTCCTACAATGAGCAGTTCTTC.

The CDR3 region has the DNA TGTGCCAGCTCTCGACTAGCGGGAGGCTACGAGCAGTACTTC. Its protein is CASSRLAGGYEQYF. The chain uses TRBV28 and TRBJ2-7, with 13 bases fitting TRBD2. V lost 8 bases and J lost 3; bases outside the gene matches: 4. CDR3 size: 14 residues. The germline CDR1 and CDR2 sequences are MDHEN and SYDVKM.

This chain joins TRBV28 and TRBJ2-1; possible D gene TRBD1, 5 bases. This CDR3 is 14 amino acids long. CDR1 and CDR2 from the germline V gene are MDHEN and SYDVKM. V was pared by 3 bases and J by 8 bases, with 14 bases between. In DNA, the CDR3 is TGTGCCAGCAGTTTGACAGCTAGATCCGATGAGCAGTTCTTC. Amino acid sequence: CASSLTARSDEQFF.

This sequence joins TRBV29-1 and TRBJ1-1; a possible D gene is TRBD1 (5 bases). Trimming removed 3 bases from V and 3 bases from J, with 17 bases in between. The CDR3 contains 15 residues. Germline V gives CDR1 SQVTM, CDR2 ANQGSEA. The CDR3 bases are TGCAGCGTTGACCCTTGGGAGGGGTCCGACACTGAAGCTTTCTTT. This encodes CSVDPWEGSDTEAFF.

V is TRBV18 and J is TRBJ1-2; 8 positions agree with TRBD1. CDR3 length: 18 residues. In germline, CDR1 is KGHSH, CDR2 LQKENI. Unmatched junction bases numbered 18, after V lost 5 bases and J lost 4 bases. CDR3 bases: TGTGCCAGCTCATCGCCGGTTGACAGGGGTCCCCTTGGCTATGGCTACACCTTC. Translation gives CASSSPVDRGPLGYGYTF.

The chain has TRBV10-3 and TRBJ2-7, with 14 positions matching TRBD2. CDR1 is ENHRY, CDR2 SYGVKD, per germline. The CDR3 sequence is 18 residues long. V was pared by 4 bases and J by 1 base, with 9 bases of the junction left unmatched. The CDR3 coding sequence is TGTGCCATCAGTGGATTAATTCGGACTAGCGGGAGGTCCTACGAGCAGTACTTC. This sequence encodes CAISGLIRTSGRSYEQYF.

The chain has TRBV11-1 and TRBJ2-1, with a weak D call TRBD2 (7 bases). CDR1 is SGHAT, CDR2 FQDESV, per germline (reference sequence). V was cut by 3 bases and J by 3 bases, with 18 bases left in between. The CDR3 loop spans 17 amino acids. CDR3 residues: CASSLDRRGGGYNEQFF. The CDR3 bases are TGTGCCAGCAGCTTGGACCGGAGGGGAGGGGGCTACAATGAGCAGTTCTTC. Full variable domain (remainder filled in from reference TRBV11-1 and TRBJ2-1): EAEVAQSPRYKITEKSQAVAFWCDPISGHATLYWYRQILGQGPELLVQFQDESVVDDSQLPKDRFSAERLKGVDSTLKIQPAELGDSAMYLCASSLDRRGGGYNEQFFGPGTRLTVL.

V is TRBV23-1 and J is TRBJ2-5; 9 bases map to TRBD2. TRBV23-1 has ORF status, its function being uncertain. This CDR3 is 15 amino acids long. V lost 0 bases to trimming and J lost 5 bases; unmatched junction nucleotides: 4. The CDR3 here is CASSQSGLALETQYF. CDR3 in DNA: TGCGCCAGCAGTCAATCGGGACTAGCCTTGGAGACCCAGTACTTC.

The gene calls are TRBV6-1 and TRBJ2-1, with 11 nucleotides matching TRBD2. In germline, CDR1 is MNHNS, CDR2 SASEGT. Trimming at V came to 6 bases and at J to 0 bases, leaving 16 bases not matched to a gene. The CDR3 has 20 residues. CDR3 nucleotide sequence: TGTGCCAGCAGCGAAAGACCGGGACTAGCGGCCATAAGCTCCTACAATGAGCAGTTCTTC. The encoded protein is CASSERPGLAAISSYNEQFF.

The chain recombines TRBV4-1 with TRBJ1-5; 7 bases fit TRBD1. CDR1 and CDR2 from the germline V gene are MGHRA and YSYEKL. Trimming took 2 bases from V and 7 from J; bases not matched to a gene: 8. The CDR3 spans 15 residues. This chain's CDR3 is CASSQPSKGAQPQHF. For the CDR3, the DNA is TGCGCCAGCAGCCAACCCTCTAAGGGGGCCCAGCCCCAGCATTTT.

The chain couples TRBV5-5 to TRBJ2-3; 9 nucleotides align to TRBD1. Germline-derived CDR1 and CDR2 are SGHKS and YYEKEE (reference sequence). The length of the CDR3 is 16 residues. After removal of 4 bases from V and 2 bases from J, the junction contained 8 bases not matched to a gene. CDR3 sequence: CASSQDRGQLTDTQYF. In nucleotides, the CDR3 is TGTGCCAGCAGCCAGGACAGGGGTCAGCTCACAGATACGCAGTATTTT.

The chain is built from TRBV19 and TRBJ1-3, with TRBD1 as a possible D gene (5 bases). Germline-derived CDR1 and CDR2 are LNHDA and SQIVND (reference sequence). The CDR3 covers 14 residues. Trimming took off 5 bases at V and 4 bases at J, with 12 bases between the two ends. In DNA, the CDR3 is TGTGCCAGTAGTTCGACAGAAATAGGAAACACCATATATTTT. Translating gives CASSSTEIGNTIYF. Drawing the rest from reference TRBV19 and TRBJ1-3, the complete variable domain is DGGITQSPKYLFRKEGQNVTLSCEQNLNHDAMYWYRQDPGQGLRLIYYSQIVNDFQKGDIAEGYSVSREKKESFPLTVTSAQKNPTAFYLCASSSTEIGNTIYFGEGSWLTVV.

The chain employs TRBV28 and TRBJ1-1; D gene unclear. Germline CDR1 reads MDHEN; CDR2 reads SYDVKM. The CDR3 is 11 residues long. The V and J ends lost 6 bases and 2 bases respectively, with 4 bases between them. CDR3 sequence (DNA): TGTGCCAGCAGCTCCAACACTGAAGCTTTCTTT. It yields the protein CASSSNTEAFF.

V usage is TRBV30 and J usage is TRBJ1-4; a possible D gene is TRBD1 (6 bases). Germline CDR1 and CDR2: GTSNPN and SVGIG (reference sequence). With 3 bases removed from V and 8 bases from J, the gap between germline ends came to 13 bases. The CDR3 consists of 13 residues. CDR3 region: CAWSRTGQEKLFF. CDR3 DNA sequence: TGTGCCTGGAGCAGAACAGGGCAGGAAAAACTGTTTTTT.

The chain couples TRBV1 to TRBJ2-1; the D call TRBD2 from the table was never checked on the DNA. TRBV1 is a recognized pseudogene. The CDR3 loop spans 16 amino acids. The DNA for the CDR3 is TGCACCAGCAGCCGGGTGACCGGACTAGCGGTGGATGAGCAGTTCTTC. Its translation is CTSSRVTGLAVDEQFF.

The chain recombines TRBV27 with TRBJ1-5; D not certain. V dropped 5 bases and J dropped 0 bases, with 11 bases sitting between them. Germline V gene data show CDR1 as MNHEY and CDR2 as SMNVEV (reference sequence). The CDR3 has 15 residues. CDR3 bases: TGTGCCAGCAGTCACGGCGGCGCTAGCAATCAGCCCCAGCATTTT. It is translated as CASSHGGASNQPQHF.

This clone has a single count. The chain has TRBV7-6 and TRBJ2-2, with a tentative D call TRBD2 (6 bases). Germline V gives CDR1 SGHVS, CDR2 FNYEAQ. Trimming took 3 bases from V and 6 from J, leaving 11 bases between them. CDR3 length: 14 amino acids. The CDR3 nucleotides are TGTGCCAGCAGCTTGACTAGTCTCTCCGGGGAGCTGTTTTTT. Amino acid sequence: CASSLTSLSGELFF.

This chain uses TRBV30 with TRBJ1-5; D call uncertain. Germline V gives CDR1 GTSNPN, CDR2 SVGIG (reference sequence). The CDR3 extends over 13 amino acids. Trimming took off 2 bases at V and 6 bases at J, with 11 bases between the two ends. The CDR3 DNA reads TGTGCCTGGAGTAACAATGGAGGTCAGCCCCAGCATTTT. It codes for CAWSNNGGQPQHF.

V is TRBV28 and J is TRBJ2-4; 7 bases map to TRBD2. CDR1 MDHEN and CDR2 SYDVKM come from the germline V gene. CDR3 length: 15 residues. J lost 3 bases, V lost 8 bases, and 10 bases had no gene match. CDR3 in DNA: TGTGCCAGCCACCGTGGGGGAGGGAACAAAAACATTCAGTACTTC. Amino acids: CASHRGGGNKNIQYF.

As DNA, the CDR3 is TGTGCCAGCAGCTTACGGTCGTTTATCGGGGACACAGTCTACGAGCAGTACTTC. It yields the protein CASSLRSFIGDTVYEQYF. The genes are TRBV7-6 and TRBJ2-7; D possibly corresponds to TRBD1 (6 bases). Deletions cut 2 bases from V and 3 bases from J, with 23 bases between. CDR1 is SGHVS, CDR2 FNYEAQ, per germline. CDR3 length equals 18 residues.

CDR3 DNA: TGTGCCAGCAGTATCGGGTCCTACAATGAGCAGTTCTTC. Translated: CASSIGSYNEQFF. This chain joins TRBV28 and TRBJ2-1; D remains ambiguous. This CDR3 comprises 13 residues. Trimming shortened V by 5 bases and J by 1 base, and 6 bases separated the two germline ends. Germline V gives CDR1 MDHEN, CDR2 SYDVKM.

The rearrangement uses TRBV21-1 and TRBJ1-1. TRBV21-1 is noted as a pseudogene. This CDR3 region has 19 residues. CDR3 in amino acids: CASSSTSGHGPVRDTEAFF. Here the CDR3 DNA reads TGTGCCAGCAGCTCAACATCCGGTCACGGCCCCGTCCGGGACACTGAAGCTTTCTTT.

This chain links TRBV6-1 with TRBJ2-7; 7 bases are a match to TRBD1. The CDR3 has 13 amino acids. In germline, CDR1 is MNHNS, CDR2 SASEGT. With 7 bases clipped from V and 3 bases from J, the junction kept 6 bases outside the gene matches. The CDR3 sequence is CASNIWTGYEQYF. CDR3 DNA sequence: TGTGCCAGCAACATTTGGACAGGCTACGAGCAGTACTTC.

This chain's CDR3 is CATTGQGNSPLHF. Here the CDR3 DNA reads TGTGCCACGACCGGACAGGGTAATTCACCCCTCCACTTT. The chain is built from TRBV5-5 and TRBJ1-6, with 8 positions matching TRBD1. Trimming removed 9 bases from V and 6 bases from J; junction bases left unmatched: 5. CDR1 and CDR2 (germline): SGHKS, YYEKEE (reference sequence). CDR3 length: 13 amino acids.

This rearrangement joins TRBV28 to TRBJ2-2; 7 nucleotides match TRBD1. V gave up 3 bases and J gave up 3 bases; unmatched junction bases: 13. Germline V lookup: CDR1 MDHEN, CDR2 SYDVKM. The CDR3 covers 18 residues. The CDR3: CASSFRPPGTDDTGELFF. The CDR3 coding sequence is TGTGCCAGCAGTTTCCGCCCCCCCGGGACAGATGACACCGGGGAGCTGTTTTTT.

The chain recombines TRBV21-1 with TRBJ2-7; the D call of TRBD1 is as the table states it, not checked on the DNA. TRBV21-1 is an annotated pseudogene. This CDR3 region has 13 residues. CDR3: CASRARGSYEQYF. The CDR3, as DNA: TGTGCCAGCAGGGCGAGGGGGTCCTACGAGCAGTACTTC.

This chain joins TRBV6-6 and TRBJ2-2; 11 positions match TRBD2. In germline, CDR1 is MNHNY, CDR2 SVGAGI (reference sequence). V lost 6 bases and J lost 4; bases outside the gene matches: 4. CDR3 length equals 15 residues. The CDR3 DNA sequence: TGTGCCAGCAGCCGACTAGCGGGGAGCACCGGGGAGCTGTTTTTT. Translation gives CASSRLAGSTGELFF.

The V call is TRBV6-1, the J call TRBJ2-5, with 15 bases lining up with TRBD2. The CDR3 loop spans 19 amino acids. Germline V gene lookup returns CDR1 MNHNS and CDR2 SASEGT. J was trimmed by 2 bases and V by 3 bases; bases with no gene match: 10. CDR3 residues: CASSEFPGLAGGSQETQYF. CDR3 sequence (DNA): TGTGCCAGCAGTGAGTTTCCGGGACTAGCGGGGGGTTCACAAGAGACCCAGTACTTC.